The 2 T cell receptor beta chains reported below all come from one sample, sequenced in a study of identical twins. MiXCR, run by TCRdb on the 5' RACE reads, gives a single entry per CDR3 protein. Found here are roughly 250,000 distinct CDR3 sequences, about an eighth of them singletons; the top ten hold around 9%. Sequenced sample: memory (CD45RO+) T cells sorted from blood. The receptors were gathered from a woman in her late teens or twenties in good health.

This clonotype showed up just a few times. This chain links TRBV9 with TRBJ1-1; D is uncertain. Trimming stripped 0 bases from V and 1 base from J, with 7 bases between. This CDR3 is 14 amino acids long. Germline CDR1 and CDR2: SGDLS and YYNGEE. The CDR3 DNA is TGTGCCAGCAGCGTAGATTCCAGGAACACTGAAGCTTTCTTT. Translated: CASSVDSRNTEAFF.

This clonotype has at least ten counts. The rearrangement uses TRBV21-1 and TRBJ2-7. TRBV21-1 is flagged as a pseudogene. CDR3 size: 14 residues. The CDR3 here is CASSKILATYEQYF. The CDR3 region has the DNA TGTGCCAGCAGCAAAATCTTGGCCACCTACGAGCAGTACTTC.